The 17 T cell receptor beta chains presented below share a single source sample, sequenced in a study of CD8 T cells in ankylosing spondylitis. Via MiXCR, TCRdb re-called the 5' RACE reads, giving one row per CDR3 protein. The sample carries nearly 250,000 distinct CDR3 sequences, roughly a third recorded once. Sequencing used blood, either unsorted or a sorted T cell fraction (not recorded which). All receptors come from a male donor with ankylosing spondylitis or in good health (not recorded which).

CDR3 nucleotide sequence: TGCGCCAGCAGCTTGCGGGCAGGAACTAGCACAGATACGCAGTATTTT. It yields the protein CASSLRAGTSTDTQYF. J is TRBJ2-3 and V is TRBV5-1; no definite D call. In germline, CDR1 is SGHRS, CDR2 YFSETQ. Trimming pared 1 base from V and 0 bases from J, leaving 12 bases between. This CDR3 contains 16 residues.

The CDR3 is CASSLWTQVGADTQYF. CDR3 sequence (DNA): TGTGCCAGCAGCTTGTGGACCCAGGTTGGGGCAGATACGCAGTATTTT. The rearrangement links TRBV5-4 to TRBJ2-3, with D unclear. The ends were cut back, 1 base at V and 4 bases at J, with 16 bases in the middle. This CDR3 region has 16 residues. CDR1 and CDR2 (germline): SGHNT, YYREEE (reference sequence).

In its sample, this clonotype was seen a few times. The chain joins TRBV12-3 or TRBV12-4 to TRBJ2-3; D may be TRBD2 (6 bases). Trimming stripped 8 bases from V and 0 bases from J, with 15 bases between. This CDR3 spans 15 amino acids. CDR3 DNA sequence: TGTGCCAGCTCCAGGGAGGACTTTAGCACAGATACGCAGTATTTT. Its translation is CASSREDFSTDTQYF.

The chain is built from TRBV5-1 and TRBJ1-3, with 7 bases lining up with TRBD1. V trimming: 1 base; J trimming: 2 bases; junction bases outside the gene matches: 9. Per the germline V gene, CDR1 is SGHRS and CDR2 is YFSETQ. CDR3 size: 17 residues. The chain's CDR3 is CASSLHRQGDTGNTIYF. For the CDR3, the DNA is TGCGCCAGCAGCTTGCATAGACAGGGTGATACTGGAAACACCATATATTTT.

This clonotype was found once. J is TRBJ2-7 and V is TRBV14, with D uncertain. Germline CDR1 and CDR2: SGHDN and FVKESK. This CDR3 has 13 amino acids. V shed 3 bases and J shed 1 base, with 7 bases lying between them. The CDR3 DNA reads TGTGCCAGCAGCCACGGCAAATCCTACGAGCAGTACTTC. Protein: CASSHGKSYEQYF.

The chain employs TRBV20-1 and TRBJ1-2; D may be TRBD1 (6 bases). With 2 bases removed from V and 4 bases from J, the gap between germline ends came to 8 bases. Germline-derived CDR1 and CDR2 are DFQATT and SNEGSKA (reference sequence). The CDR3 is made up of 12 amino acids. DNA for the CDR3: TGCAGTGCTAGATACAGGGCCTATGGCTACACCTTC. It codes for CSARYRAYGYTF.

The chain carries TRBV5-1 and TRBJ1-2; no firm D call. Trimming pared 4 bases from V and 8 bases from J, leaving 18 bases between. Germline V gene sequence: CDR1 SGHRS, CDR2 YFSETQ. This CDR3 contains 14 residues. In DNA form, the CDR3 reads TGCGCCAGCAGCCCCCCCGGGTGGCTCGGCGGCTACACCTTC. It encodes CASSPPGWLGGYTF.

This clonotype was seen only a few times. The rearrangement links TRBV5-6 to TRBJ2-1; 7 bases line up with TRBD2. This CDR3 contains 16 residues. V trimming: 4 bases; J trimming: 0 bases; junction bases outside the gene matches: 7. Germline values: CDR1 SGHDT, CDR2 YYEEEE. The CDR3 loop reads CASSRSGSTSYNEQFF. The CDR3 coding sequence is TGTGCCAGCAGCCGTAGCGGGTCAACCTCCTACAATGAGCAGTTCTTC.

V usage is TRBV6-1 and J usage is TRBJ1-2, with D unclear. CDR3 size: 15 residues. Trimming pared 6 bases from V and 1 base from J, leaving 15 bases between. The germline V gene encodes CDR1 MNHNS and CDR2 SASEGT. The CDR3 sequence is CASSPVRLNNYGYTF. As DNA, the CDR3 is TGTGCCAGCAGCCCAGTTCGGCTGAATAACTATGGCTACACCTTC.

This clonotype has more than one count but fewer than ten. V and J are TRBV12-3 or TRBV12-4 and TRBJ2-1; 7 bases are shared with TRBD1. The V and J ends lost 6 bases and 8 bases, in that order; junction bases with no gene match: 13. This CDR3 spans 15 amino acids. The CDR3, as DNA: TGTGCCAGCAGCCAGGTGGCAGGGGGTTTCGATGAGCAGTTCTTC. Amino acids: CASSQVAGGFDEQFF.

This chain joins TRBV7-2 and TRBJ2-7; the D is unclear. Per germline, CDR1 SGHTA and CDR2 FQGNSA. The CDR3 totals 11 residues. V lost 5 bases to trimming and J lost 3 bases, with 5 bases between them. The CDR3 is CASSARYEQYF. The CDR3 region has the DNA TGTGCCAGCAGCGCTCGCTACGAGCAGTACTTC.

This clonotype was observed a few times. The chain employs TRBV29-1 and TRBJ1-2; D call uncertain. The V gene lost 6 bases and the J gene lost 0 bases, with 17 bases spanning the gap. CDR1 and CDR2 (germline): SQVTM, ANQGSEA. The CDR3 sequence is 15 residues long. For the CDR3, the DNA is TGCAGCGTCGACGACACCGGCGGCGCTAACTATGGCTACACCTTC. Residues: CSVDDTGGANYGYTF.

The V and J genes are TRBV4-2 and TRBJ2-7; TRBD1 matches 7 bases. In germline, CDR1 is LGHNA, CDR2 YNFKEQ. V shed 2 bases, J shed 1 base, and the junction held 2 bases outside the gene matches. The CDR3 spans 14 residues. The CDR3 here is CASSQLGQSYEQYF. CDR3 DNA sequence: TGTGCCAGCAGCCAACTGGGACAGTCCTACGAGCAGTACTTC.

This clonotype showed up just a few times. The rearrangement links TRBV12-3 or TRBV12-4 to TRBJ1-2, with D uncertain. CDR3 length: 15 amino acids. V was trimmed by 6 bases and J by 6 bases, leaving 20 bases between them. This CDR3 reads CASSLGRLSYDGYTF. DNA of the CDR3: TGTGCCAGCAGCCTGGGGAGACTCTCTTACGATGGCTACACCTTC.

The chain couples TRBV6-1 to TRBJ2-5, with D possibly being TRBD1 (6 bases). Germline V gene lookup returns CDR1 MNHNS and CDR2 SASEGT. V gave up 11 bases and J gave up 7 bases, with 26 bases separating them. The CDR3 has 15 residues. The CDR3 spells CACSPGLGGRGTQYF. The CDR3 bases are TGTGCCTGCTCCCCTGGGTTAGGGGGACGAGGGACCCAGTACTTC.

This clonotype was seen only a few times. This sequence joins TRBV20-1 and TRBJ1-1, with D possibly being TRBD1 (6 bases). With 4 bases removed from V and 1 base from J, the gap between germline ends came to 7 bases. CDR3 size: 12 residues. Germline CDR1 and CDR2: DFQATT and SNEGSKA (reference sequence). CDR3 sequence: CSATDRNTEAFF. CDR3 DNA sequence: TGCAGTGCTACGGACAGGAACACTGAAGCTTTCTTT.

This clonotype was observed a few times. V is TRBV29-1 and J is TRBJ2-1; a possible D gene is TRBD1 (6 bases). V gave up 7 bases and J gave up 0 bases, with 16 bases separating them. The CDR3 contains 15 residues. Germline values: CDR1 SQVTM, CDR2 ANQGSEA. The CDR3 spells CSAKDRTSSYNEQFF. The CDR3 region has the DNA TGCAGCGCGAAGGACAGAACTAGCTCCTACAATGAGCAGTTCTTC.